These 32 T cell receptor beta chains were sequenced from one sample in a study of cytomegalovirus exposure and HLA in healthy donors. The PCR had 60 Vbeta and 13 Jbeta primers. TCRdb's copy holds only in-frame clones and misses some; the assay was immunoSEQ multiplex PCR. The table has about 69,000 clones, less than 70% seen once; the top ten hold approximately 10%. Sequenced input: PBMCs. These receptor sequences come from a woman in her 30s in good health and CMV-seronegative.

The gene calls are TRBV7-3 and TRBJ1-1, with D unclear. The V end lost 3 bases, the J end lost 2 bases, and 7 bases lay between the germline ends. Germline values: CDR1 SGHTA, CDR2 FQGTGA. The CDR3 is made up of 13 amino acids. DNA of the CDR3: TGTGCCAGCAGCTTCGAGGTTAACACTGAAGCTTTCTTT. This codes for CASSFEVNTEAFF.

CDR3 DNA: TGCAGCGCTCAAATCCTAGCGGGGACGTACAATGAGCAGTTCTTC. It is translated as CSAQILAGTYNEQFF. This rearrangement joins TRBV29-1 to TRBJ2-1, with 9 bases lining up with TRBD2. Looked up from germline, CDR1 is SQVTM and CDR2 is ANQGSEA. With V trimmed by 7 bases and J by 4 bases, 11 bases remained unmatched. This CDR3 comprises 15 residues.

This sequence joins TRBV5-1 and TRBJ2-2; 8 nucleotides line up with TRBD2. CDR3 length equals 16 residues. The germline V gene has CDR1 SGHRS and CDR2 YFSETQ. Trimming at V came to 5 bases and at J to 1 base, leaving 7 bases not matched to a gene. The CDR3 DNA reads TGCGCCAGCAGGATAGCGGGGACCATGAACACCGGGGAGCTGTTTTTT. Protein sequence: CASRIAGTMNTGELFF.

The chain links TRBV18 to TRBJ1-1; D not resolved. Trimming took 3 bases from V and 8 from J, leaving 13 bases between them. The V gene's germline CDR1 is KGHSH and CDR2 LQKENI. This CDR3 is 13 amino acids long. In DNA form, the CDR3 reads TGTGCCAGCTCACCGACGATTGGAGGGGAAGCTTTCTTT. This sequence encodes CASSPTIGGEAFF.

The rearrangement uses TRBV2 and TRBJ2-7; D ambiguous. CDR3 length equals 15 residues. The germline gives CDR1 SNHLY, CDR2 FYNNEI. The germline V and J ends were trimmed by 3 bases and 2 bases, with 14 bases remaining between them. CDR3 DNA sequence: TGTGCCAGCAGTGATTTGCAGTCTCCTCCCTACGAGCAGTACTTC. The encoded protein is CASSDLQSPPYEQYF.

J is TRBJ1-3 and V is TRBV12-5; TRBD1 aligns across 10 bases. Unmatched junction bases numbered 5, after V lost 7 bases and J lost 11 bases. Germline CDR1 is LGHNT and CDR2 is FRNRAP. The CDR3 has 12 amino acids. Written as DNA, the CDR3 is TGTGCTAGTGCCGGGACAGGGGTCCCCATATATTTT. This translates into CASAGTGVPIYF.

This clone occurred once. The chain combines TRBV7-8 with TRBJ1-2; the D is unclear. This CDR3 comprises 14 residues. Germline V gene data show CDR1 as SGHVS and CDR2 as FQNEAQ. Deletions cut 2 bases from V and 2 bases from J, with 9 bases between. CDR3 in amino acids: CASSLFSVNYGYTF. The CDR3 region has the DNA TGTGCCAGCAGCTTATTTTCGGTAAACTATGGCTACACCTTC.

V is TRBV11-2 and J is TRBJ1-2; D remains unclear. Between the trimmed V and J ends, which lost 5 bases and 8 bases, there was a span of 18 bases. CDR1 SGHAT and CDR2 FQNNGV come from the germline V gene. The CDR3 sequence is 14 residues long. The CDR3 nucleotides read TGTGCCAGCAGCCGTAGTGGCAGACTACACGGCTACACCTTC. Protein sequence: CASSRSGRLHGYTF.

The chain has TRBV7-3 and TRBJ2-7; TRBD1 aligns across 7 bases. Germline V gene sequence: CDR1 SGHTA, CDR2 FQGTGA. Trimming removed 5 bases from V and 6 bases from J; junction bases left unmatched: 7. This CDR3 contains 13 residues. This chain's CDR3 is CASSTQGDGEQYF. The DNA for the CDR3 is TGTGCCAGCAGCACCCAGGGGGACGGCGAGCAGTACTTC. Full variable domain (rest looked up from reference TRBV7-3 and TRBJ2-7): GAGVSQTPSNKVTEKGKYVELRCDPISGHTALYWYRQSLGQGPEFLIYFQGTGAADDSGLPNDRFFAVRPEGSVSTLKIQRTERGDSAVYLCASSTQGDGEQYFGPGTRLTVT.

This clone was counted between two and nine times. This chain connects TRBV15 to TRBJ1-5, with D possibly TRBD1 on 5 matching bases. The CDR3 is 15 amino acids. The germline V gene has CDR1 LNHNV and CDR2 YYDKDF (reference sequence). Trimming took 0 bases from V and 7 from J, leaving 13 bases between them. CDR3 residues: CATSREGGEGQPQHF. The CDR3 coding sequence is TGTGCCACCAGCAGAGAAGGAGGGGAGGGCCAGCCCCAGCATTTT.

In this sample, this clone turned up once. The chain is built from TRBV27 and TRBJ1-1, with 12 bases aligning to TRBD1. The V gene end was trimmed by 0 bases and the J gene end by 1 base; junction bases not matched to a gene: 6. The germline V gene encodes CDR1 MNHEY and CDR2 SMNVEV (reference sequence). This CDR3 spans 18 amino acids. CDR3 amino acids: CASSLSPGTGGANTEAFF. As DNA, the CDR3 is TGTGCCAGCAGTTTATCACCCGGGACAGGGGGCGCGAACACTGAAGCTTTCTTT.

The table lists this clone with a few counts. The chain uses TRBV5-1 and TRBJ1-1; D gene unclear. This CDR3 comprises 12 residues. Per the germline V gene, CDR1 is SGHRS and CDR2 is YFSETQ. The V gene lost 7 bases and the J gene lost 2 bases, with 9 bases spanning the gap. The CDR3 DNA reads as TGCGCCAGCGGGAGCGCAAACACTGAAGCTTTCTTT. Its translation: CASGSANTEAFF.

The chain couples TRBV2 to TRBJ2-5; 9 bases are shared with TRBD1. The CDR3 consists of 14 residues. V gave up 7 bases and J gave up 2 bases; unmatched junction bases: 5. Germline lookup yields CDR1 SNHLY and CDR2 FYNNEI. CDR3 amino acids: CASIPGTGQETQYF. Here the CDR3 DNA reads TGTGCCAGCATACCCGGGACAGGGCAAGAGACCCAGTACTTC.

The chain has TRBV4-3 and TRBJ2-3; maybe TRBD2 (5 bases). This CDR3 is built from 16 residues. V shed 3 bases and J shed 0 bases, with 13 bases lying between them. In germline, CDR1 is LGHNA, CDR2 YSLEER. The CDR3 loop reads CASSHEGWTSTDTQYF. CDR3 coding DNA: TGCGCCAGCAGCCATGAGGGTTGGACTAGCACAGATACGCAGTATTTT.

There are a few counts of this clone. The CDR3 region has the DNA TGTGCCAGCAGTGAAAGACAGAATAACTATGGCTACACCTTC. It specifies CASSERQNNYGYTF. The rearrangement joins TRBV2 to TRBJ1-2, with D possibly TRBD1 on 5 matching bases. This CDR3 comprises 14 residues. Trimming cost V 2 bases and J 1 base, with 8 bases left between them. Germline loops: CDR1 SNHLY, CDR2 FYNNEI. The full variable domain, its missing parts supplied by reference TRBV2 and TRBJ1-2, is EPEVTQTPSHQVTQMGQEVILRCVPISNHLYFYWYRQILGQKVEFLVSFYNNEISEKSEIFDDQFSVERPDGSNFTLKIRSTKLEDSAMYFCASSERQNNYGYTFGSGTRLTVV.

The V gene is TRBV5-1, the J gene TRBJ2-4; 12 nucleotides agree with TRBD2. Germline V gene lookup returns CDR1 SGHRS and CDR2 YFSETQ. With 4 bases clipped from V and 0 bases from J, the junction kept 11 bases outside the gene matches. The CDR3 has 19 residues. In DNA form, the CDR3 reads TGCGCCAGCAGCCTTCGGACTAGCGGGGTCCTACTAGCCAAAAACATTCAGTACTTC. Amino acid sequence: CASSLRTSGVLLAKNIQYF.

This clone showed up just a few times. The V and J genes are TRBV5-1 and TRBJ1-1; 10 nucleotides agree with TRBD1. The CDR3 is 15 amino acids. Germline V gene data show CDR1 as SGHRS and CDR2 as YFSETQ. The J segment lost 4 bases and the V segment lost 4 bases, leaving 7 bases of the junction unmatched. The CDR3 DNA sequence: TGCGCCAGCAGCCTGGGGACAGGGGACGCCACTGAAGCTTTCTTT. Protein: CASSLGTGDATEAFF.

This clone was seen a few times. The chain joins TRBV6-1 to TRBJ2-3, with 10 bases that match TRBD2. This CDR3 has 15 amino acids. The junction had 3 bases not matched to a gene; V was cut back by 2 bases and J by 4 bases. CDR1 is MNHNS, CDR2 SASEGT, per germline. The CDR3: CASSEKAGGPDTQYF. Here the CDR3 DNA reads TGTGCCAGCAGTGAAAAAGCGGGGGGGCCAGATACGCAGTATTTT.

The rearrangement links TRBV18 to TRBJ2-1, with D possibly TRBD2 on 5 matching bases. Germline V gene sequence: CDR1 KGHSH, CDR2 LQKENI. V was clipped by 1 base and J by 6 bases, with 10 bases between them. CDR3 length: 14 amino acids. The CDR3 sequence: CASSPQDTSNEQFF. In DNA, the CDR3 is TGTGCCAGCTCACCACAAGACACTAGCAATGAGCAGTTCTTC.

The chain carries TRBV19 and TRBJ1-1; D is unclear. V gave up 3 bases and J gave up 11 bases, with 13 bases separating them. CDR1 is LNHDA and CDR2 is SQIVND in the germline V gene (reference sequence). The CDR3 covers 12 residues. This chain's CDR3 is CASSIGNSKAFF. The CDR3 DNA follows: TGTGCCAGTAGTATTGGAAACAGCAAGGCTTTCTTT.

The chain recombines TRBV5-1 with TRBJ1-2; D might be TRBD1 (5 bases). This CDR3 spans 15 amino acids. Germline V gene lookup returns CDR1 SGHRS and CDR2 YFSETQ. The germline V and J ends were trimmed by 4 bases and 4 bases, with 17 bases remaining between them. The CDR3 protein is CASSPDAGTGYGYTF. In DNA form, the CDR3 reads TGCGCCAGCAGCCCGGACGCGGGGACGGGCTATGGCTACACCTTC.

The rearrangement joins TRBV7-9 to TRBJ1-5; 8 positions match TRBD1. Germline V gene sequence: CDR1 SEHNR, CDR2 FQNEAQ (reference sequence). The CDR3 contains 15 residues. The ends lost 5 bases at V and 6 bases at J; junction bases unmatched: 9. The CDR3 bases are TGTGCCAGCAGCCCGACGGGACAGGCCCTTCAGCCCCAGCATTTT. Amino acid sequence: CASSPTGQALQPQHF.

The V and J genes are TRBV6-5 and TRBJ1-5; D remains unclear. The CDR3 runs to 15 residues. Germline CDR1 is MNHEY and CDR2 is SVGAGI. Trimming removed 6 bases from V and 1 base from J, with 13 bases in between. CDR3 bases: TGTGCCAGCAGCAACGTGGGCCCCAGCAATCAGCCCCAGCATTTT. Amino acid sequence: CASSNVGPSNQPQHF.

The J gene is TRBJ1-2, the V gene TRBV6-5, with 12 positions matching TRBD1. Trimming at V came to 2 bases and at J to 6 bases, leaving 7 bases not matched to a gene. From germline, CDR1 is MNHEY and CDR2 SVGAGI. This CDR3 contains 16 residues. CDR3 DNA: TGTGCCAGCAGTTACGGGACAGGGGGCCTCGGAGATGGCTACACCTTC. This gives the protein CASSYGTGGLGDGYTF.

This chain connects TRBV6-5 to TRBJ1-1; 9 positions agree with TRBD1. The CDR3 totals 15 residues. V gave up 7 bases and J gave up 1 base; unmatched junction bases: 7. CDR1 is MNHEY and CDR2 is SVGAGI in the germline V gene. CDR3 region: CASKPDRGGNTEAFF. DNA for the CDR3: TGTGCCAGCAAACCCGACAGGGGGGGGAACACTGAAGCTTTCTTT.

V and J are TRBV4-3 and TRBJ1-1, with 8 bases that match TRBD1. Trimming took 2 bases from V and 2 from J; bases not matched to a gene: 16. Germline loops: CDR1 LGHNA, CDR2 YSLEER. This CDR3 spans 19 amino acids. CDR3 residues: CASSQPHRGDKGPNTEAFF. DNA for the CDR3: TGCGCCAGCAGCCAACCCCACAGGGGGGACAAAGGGCCAAACACTGAAGCTTTCTTT.

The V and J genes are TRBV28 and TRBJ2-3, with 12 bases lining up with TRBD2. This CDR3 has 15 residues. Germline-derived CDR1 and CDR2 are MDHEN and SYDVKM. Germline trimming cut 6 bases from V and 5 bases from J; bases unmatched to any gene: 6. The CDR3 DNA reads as TGTGCCAGCAGCTTGTCGACTAGCGGGGGAGATACGCAGTATTTT. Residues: CASSLSTSGGDTQYF.

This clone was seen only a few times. CDR3 protein: CASTPGGGEDTGELFF. The CDR3 nucleotides read TGTGCCAGCACCCCCGGGGGTGGGGAGGACACCGGGGAGCTGTTTTTT. The chain recombines TRBV4-2 with TRBJ2-2; D may be TRBD2 (6 bases). The CDR3 has 16 residues. CDR1 and CDR2 from the germline V gene are LGHNA and YNFKEQ. V lost 7 bases and J lost 3, with 18 bases in between.

The CDR3 nucleotides are TGTGCCAGCAGTTCCCACTCATCCGGGTCCGGAAACACCATATATTTT. It yields the protein CASSSHSSGSGNTIYF. The chain combines TRBV27 with TRBJ1-3; D unresolved. The CDR3 contains 16 residues. Germline assignment: CDR1 MNHEY and CDR2 SMNVEV (reference sequence). The V and J ends lost 4 bases and 4 bases respectively, with 17 bases between them.

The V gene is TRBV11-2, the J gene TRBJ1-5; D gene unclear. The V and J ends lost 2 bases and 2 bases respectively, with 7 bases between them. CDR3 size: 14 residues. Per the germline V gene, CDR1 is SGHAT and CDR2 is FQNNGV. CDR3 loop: CASSLHGGNQPQHF. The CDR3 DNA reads TGTGCCAGCAGCTTACACGGTGGCAATCAGCCCCAGCATTTT.

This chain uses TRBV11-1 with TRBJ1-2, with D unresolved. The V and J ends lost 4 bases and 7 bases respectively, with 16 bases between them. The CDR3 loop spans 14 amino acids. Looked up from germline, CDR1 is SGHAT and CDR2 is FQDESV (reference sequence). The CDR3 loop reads CASSSEAVTPGYTF. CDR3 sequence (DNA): TGTGCCAGCAGCTCCGAAGCCGTTACCCCTGGCTACACCTTC.

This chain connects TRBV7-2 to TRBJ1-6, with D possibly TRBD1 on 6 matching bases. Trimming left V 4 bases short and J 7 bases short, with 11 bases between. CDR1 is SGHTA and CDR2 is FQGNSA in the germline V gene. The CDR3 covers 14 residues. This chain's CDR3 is CASSSGTRNSPLHF. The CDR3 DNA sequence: TGTGCCAGCAGCTCCGGGACACGAAATTCACCCCTCCACTTT.